This T cell receptor beta chain was obtained from a study of regulatory T cells in long-lasting Graves disease. Time point in this sample: newly diagnosed GD, antithyroid drugs for less than 3 months. PBMC-extracted RNA yielded the TCR library. On this clonotype: The antigen remains undetermined.

With iRepertoire HTBI primers and Arm-PCR of CDR3 regions, TCR beta libraries were built. MiXCR, run by TCRdb on the multiplex PCR reads, gives a single entry per CDR3 protein. The table lists more than 450,000 distinct CDR3 sequences, about 17% of them singletons. Regarding the study as a whole: New patients shared around 920 public clonotypes, fewer than the 2,741 shared by persistent patients. Study was limited to peripheral blood, excluding thyroid tissue. Because few samples were included, accuracy may have been lower.

The germline gives CDR1 KGHDR, CDR2 SFDVKD. The V end was cut by 3 bases, the J end by 6 bases, with 10 bases between. The CDR3 sequence is 14 residues long. This sample was also put to use in a study of T cells in Graves' hyperthyroidism and ophthalmopathy. From that second work: Clinical symptoms, serum thyroxine, TRAb, thyroid ultrasound and orbital computed tomography informed diagnoses.

The sequencing here drew on peripheral blood mononuclear cells (PBMCs), taken at new diagnosis, from a patient treated with antithyroid drugs. The chain carries TRBV24-1 and TRBJ2-2; D is unclear. This TCR was recovered from a man aged 35-49 years with Graves disease. The CDR3 sequence is CATSDAPLAGELFF. DNA for the CDR3: TGTGCCACCAGTGATGCCCCCCTTGCCGGGGAGCTGTTTTTT.